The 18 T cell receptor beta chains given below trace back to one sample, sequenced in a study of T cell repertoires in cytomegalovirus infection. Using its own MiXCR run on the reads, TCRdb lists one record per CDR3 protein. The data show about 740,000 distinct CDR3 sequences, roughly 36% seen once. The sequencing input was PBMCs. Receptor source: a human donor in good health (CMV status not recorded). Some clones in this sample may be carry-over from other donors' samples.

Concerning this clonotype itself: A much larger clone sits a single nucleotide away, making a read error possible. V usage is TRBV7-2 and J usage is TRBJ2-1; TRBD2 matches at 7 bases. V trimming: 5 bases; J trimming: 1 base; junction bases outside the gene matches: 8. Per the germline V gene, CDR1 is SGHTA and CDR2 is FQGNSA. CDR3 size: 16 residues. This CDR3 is CASSLSWRESYNEQFF. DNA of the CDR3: TGTGCCAGCAGCCTATCGTGGCGGGAGTCCTACAATGAGCAGTTCTTC.

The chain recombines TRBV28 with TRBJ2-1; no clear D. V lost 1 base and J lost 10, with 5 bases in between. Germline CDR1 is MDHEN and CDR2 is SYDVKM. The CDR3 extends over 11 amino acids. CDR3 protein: CASSLSGEQFF. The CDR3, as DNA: TGTGCCAGCAGTTTATCTGGGGAGCAGTTCTTC.

Written as DNA, the CDR3 is TGTGCCAGCAGCCAAGAGGGTTTAGCGGGAGGGTCAGATACGCAGTATTTT. Translating it yields CASSQEGLAGGSDTQYF. J is TRBJ2-3 and V is TRBV4-2; 11 nucleotides line up with TRBD2. The germline gives CDR1 LGHNA, CDR2 YNFKEQ. The CDR3 contains 17 residues. Losses at the gene ends were 0 bases for V and 4 bases for J; bases not matched to a gene: 6.

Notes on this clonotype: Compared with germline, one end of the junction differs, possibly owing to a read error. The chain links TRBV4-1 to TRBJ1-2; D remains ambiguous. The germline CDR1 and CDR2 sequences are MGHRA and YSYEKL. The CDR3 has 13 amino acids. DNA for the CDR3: TGTGCCAGCAGCCAAGATTCCAGAGATGGCTACACCTTC. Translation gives CASSQDSRDGYTF.

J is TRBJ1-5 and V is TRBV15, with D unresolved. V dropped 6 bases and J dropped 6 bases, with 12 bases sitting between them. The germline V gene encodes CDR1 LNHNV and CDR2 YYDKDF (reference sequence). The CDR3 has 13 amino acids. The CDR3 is CATRRDKSQPQHF. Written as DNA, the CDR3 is TGTGCCACCAGGCGAGACAAAAGTCAGCCCCAGCATTTT. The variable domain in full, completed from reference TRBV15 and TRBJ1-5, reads DAMVIQNPRYQVTQFGKPVTLSCSQTLNHNVMYWYQQKSSQAPKLLFHYYDKDFNNEADTPDNFQSRRPNTSFCFLDIRSPGLGDTAMYLCATRRDKSQPQHFGDGTRLSIL.

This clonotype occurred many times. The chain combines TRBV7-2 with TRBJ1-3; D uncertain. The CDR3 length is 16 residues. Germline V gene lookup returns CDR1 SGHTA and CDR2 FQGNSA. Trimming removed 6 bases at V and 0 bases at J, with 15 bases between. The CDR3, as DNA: TGTGCCAGCAGTCTCACCGGGCCGAGCTCTGGAAACACCATATATTTT. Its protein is CASSLTGPSSGNTIYF.

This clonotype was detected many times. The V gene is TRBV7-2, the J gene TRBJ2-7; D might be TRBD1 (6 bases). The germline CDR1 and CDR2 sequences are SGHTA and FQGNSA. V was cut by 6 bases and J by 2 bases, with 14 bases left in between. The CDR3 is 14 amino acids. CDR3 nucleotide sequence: TGTGCCAGCAGGCTCTCACAGGGTACCTACGAGCAGTACTTC. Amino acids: CASRLSQGTYEQYF.

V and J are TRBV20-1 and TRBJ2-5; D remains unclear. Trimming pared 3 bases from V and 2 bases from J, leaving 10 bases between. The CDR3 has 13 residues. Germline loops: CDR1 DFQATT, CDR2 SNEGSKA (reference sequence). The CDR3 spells CSASSRRQETQYF. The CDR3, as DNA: TGCAGTGCTAGCTCCCGGCGGCAAGAGACCCAGTACTTC.

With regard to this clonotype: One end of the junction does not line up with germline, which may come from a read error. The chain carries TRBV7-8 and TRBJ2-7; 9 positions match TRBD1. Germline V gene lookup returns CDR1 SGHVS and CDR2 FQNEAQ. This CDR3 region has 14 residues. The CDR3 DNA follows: TGTGCCAGCAGCATAGCCGGGACAGGGAATTATTATTACTTC. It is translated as CASSIAGTGNYYYF.

CDR3 coding DNA: TGTGCCAGCAGTCTCTCTCGGACAGGGGAAAAACTGTTTTTT. It is translated as CASSLSRTGEKLFF. This sequence joins TRBV12-3 or TRBV12-4 and TRBJ1-4; 8 nucleotides match TRBD1. V lost 5 bases, J lost 8 bases, and 7 bases stayed unmatched. CDR3 length: 14 amino acids.

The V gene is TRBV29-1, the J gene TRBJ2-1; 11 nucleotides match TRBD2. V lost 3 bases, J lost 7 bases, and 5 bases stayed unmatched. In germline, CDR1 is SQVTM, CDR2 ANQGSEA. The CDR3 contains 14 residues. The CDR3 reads CSVDLLAGGNEQFF. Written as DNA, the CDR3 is TGCAGCGTTGACTTGCTAGCGGGGGGAAATGAGCAGTTCTTC.

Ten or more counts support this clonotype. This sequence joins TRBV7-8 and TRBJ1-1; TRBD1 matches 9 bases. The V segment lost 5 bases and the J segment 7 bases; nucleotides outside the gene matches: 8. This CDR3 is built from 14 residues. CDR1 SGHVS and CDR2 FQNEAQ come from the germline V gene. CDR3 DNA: TGTGCCAGCAGCCGAAGGACAGGGGAGAATGAAGCTTTCTTT. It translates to CASSRRTGENEAFF.

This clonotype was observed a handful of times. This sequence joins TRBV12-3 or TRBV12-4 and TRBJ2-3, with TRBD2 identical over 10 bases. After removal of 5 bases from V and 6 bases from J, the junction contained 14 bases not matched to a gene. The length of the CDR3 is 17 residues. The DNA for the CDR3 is TGTGCCAGCAGTCCCCGAGCGGGGGGGATCAGAGGGGATACGCAGTATTTT. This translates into CASSPRAGGIRGDTQYF.

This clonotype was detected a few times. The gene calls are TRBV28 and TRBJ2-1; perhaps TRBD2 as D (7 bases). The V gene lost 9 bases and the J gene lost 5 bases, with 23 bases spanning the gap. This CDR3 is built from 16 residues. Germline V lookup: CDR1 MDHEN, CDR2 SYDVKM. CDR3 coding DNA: TGTGCCAGGGGGGGGCGAGGGAGCGGGAAGCACAATGAGCAGTTCTTC. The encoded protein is CARGGRGSGKHNEQFF.

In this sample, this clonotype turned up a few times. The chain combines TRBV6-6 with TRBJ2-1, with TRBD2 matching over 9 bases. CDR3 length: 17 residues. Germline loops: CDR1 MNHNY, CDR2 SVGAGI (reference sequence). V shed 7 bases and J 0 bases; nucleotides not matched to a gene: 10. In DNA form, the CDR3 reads TGTGCCAGCACTCGTAGCGGGGGCTTCAGCTCCTACAATGAGCAGTTCTTC. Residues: CASTRSGGFSSYNEQFF.

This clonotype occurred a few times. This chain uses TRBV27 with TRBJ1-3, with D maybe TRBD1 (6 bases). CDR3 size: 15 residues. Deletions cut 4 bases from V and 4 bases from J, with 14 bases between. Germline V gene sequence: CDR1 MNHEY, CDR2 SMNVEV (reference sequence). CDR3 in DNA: TGTGCCAGCAGTTCCCAGGGGATCATGGGAAACACCATATATTTT. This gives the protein CASSSQGIMGNTIYF.

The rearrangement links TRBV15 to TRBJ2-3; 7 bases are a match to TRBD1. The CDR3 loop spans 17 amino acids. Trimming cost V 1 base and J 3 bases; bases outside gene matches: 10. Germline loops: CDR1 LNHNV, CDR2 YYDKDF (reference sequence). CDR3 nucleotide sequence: TGTGCCACCAGCAGAGCAAATCCGGGACAGAAGACAGATACGCAGTATTTT. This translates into CATSRANPGQKTDTQYF.

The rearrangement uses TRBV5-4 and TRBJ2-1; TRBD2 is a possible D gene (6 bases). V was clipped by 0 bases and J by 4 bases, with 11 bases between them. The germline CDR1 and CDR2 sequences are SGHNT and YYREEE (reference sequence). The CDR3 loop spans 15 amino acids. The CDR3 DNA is TGTGCCAGCAGCTTGGCGGGACTTCGATACAATGAGCAGTTCTTC. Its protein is CASSLAGLRYNEQFF.